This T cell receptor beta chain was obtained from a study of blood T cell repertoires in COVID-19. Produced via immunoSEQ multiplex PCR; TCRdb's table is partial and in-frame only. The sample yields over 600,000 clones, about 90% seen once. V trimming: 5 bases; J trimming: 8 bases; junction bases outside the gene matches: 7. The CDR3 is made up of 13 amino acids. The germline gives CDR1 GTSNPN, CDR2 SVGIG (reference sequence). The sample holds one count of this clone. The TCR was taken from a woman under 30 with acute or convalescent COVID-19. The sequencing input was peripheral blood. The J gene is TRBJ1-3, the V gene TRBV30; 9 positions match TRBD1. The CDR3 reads CAWDTGGADTIYF. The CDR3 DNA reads TGTGCCTGGGACACAGGGGGCGCGGACACCATATATTTT.